The 5 T cell receptor beta chains reported below all come from one sample, sequenced in a study of post-analysis software for immune sequencing data. General study findings and limits: Patients had higher frequencies than controls of roughly five TRBV segments, including TRBV5-6, TRBV5-1 and TRBV20-1.

The authors incorporated unique molecular identifiers into the TCR beta cDNA libraries. One entry per CDR3 protein results from TCRdb running MiXCR on the PCR reads. Seen here are 450,000 to 650,000 distinct CDR3 sequences, around 40% observed once, and the top ten hold around 1.7%. What these receptors recognize is not known. Input material: blood. The origin of the receptors is a girl under 18 with multiple sclerosis.

The chain combines TRBV5-6 with TRBJ2-6; possibly TRBD1 for D (7 bases). Trimming took 4 bases from V and 0 from J, leaving 23 bases between them. Per the germline V gene, CDR1 is SGHDT and CDR2 is YYEEEE. This CDR3 is 20 amino acids long. CDR3 nucleotides: TGTGCCAGCAGCCCGGGACTGGCACAGGGGCTACTCTCTGGGGCCAACGTCCTGACTTTC. This codes for CASSPGLAQGLLSGANVLTF.

The chain links TRBV5-1 to TRBJ1-1; D is uncertain. V was cut by 0 bases and J by 3 bases, with 9 bases left in between. The CDR3 runs to 14 residues. CDR1 and CDR2 (germline): SGHRS, YFSETQ. The CDR3 DNA follows: TGCGCCAGCAGCTTGGAGGCCGGGGACACTGAAGCTTTCTTT. This encodes CASSLEAGDTEAFF. The whole variable domain, filled in from reference TRBV5-1 and TRBJ1-1, reads KAGVTQTPRYLIKTRGQQVTLSCSPISGHRSVSWYQQTPGQGLQFLFEYFSETQRNKGNFPGRFSGRQFSNSRSEMNVSTLELGDSALYLCASSLEAGDTEAFFGQGTRLTVV.

J is TRBJ2-7 and V is TRBV5-1, with D possibly matching TRBD1 (6 bases). Per germline, CDR1 SGHRS and CDR2 YFSETQ. With 4 bases removed from V and 2 bases from J, the gap between germline ends came to 16 bases. The CDR3 has 15 amino acids. In DNA, the CDR3 is TGCGCCAGCAGCGGAGCGACAGGAATAACCTACGAGCAGTACTTC. As protein: CASSGATGITYEQYF.

The chain has TRBV24-1 and TRBJ1-2, with TRBD1 matching 7 bases. The V gene end was trimmed by 4 bases and the J gene end by 5 bases; junction bases not matched to a gene: 6. The CDR3 sequence is 14 residues long. Germline CDR1 KGHDR, CDR2 SFDVKD. The CDR3 is CATSDSGQHYGYTF. The CDR3, as DNA: TGTGCCACCAGTGACTCGGGACAGCATTATGGCTACACCTTC.

The chain combines TRBV27 with TRBJ2-6; weak D call: TRBD2 (6 bases). The germline V gene encodes CDR1 MNHEY and CDR2 SMNVEV (reference sequence). V lost 1 base, J lost 4 bases, and 14 bases lay in between. This CDR3 contains 17 residues. The CDR3 region is CASSLWARGTGANVLTF. In nucleotides, the CDR3 is TGTGCCAGCAGTTTATGGGCGCGGGGTACCGGGGCCAACGTCCTGACTTTC.